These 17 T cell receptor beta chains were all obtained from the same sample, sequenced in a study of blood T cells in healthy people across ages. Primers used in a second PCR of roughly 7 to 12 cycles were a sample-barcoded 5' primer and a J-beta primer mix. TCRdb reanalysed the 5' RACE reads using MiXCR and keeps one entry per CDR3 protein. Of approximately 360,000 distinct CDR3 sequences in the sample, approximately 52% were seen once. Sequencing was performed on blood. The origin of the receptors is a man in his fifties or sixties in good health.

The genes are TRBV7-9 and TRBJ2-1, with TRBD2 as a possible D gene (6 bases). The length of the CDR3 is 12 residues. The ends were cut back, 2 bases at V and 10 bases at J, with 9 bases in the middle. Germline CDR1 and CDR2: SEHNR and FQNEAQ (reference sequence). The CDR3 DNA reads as TGTGCCAGCAGCTTACGGGGGATGGAGCAGTTCTTC. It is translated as CASSLRGMEQFF.

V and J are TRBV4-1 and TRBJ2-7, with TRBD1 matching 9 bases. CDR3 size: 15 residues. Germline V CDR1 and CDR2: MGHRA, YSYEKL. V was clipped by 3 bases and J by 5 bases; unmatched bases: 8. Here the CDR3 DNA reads TGCGCCAGCAGCCATCCACAGGGGGCAGGGAACGAGCAGTACTTC. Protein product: CASSHPQGAGNEQYF.

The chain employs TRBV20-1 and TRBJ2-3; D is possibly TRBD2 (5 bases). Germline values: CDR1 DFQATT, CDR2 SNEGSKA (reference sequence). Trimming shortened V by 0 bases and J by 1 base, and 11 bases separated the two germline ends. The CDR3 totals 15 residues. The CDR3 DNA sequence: TGCAGTGCTAGAGAGGCTAGCCGCGGCACAGATACGCAGTATTTT. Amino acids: CSAREASRGTDTQYF.

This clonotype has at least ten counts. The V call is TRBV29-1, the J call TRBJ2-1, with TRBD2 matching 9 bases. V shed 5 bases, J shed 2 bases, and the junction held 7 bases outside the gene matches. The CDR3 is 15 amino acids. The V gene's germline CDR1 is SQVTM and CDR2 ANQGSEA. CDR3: CSVLGGREAYNEQFF. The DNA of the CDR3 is TGCAGCGTTCTTGGCGGGAGGGAAGCCTACAATGAGCAGTTCTTC.

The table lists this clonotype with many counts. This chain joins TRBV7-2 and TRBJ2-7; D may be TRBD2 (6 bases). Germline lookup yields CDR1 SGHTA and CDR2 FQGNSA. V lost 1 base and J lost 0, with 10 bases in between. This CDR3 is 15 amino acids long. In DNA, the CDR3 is TGTGCCAGCAGCTTAGGGTCGACTAGCTCCTACGAGCAGTACTTC. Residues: CASSLGSTSSYEQYF.

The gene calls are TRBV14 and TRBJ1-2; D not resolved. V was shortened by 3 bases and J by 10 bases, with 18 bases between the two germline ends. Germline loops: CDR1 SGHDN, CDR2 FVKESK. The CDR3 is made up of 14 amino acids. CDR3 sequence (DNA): TGTGCCAGCAGCCATGGCAGCCCGTCGTCGGTCTACACCTTC. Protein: CASSHGSPSSVYTF.

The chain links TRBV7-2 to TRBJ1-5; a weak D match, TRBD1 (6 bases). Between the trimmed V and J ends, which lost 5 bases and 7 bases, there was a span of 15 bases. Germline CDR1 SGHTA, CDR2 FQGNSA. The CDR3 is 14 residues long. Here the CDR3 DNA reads TGTGCCAGCAGCCAGACGGGGGGCGCCCAGCCCCAGCATTTT. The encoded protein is CASSQTGGAQPQHF.

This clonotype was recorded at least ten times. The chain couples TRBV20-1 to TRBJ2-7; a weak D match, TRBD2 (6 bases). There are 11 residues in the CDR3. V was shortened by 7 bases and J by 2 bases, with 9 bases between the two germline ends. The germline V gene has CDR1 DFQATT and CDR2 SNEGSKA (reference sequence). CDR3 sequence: CSGGETYEQYF. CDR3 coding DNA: TGCAGTGGGGGGGAGACCTACGAGCAGTACTTC.

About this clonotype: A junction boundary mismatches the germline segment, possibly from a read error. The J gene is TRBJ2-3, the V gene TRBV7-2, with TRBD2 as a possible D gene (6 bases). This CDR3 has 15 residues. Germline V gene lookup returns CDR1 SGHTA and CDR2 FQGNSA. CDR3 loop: CASSPGSGVTDTRYF. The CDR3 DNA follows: TGTGCCAGCAGCCCCGGGAGTGGGGTGACAGATACGCGGTATTTT.

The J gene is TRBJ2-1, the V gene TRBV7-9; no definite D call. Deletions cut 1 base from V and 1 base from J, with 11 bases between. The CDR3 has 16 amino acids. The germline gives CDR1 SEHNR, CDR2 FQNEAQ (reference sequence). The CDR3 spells CASSLGGMGSYNEQFF. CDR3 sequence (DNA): TGTGCCAGCAGCTTAGGGGGTATGGGTTCCTACAATGAGCAGTTCTTC.

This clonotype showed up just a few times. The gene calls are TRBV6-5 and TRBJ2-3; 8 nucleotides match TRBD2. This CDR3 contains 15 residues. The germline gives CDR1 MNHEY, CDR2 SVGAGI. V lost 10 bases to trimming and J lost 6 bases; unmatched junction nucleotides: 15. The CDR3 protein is CATSMRESGGDTQYF. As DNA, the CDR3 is TGTGCCACCTCAATGCGGGAGTCGGGGGGGGATACGCAGTATTTT.

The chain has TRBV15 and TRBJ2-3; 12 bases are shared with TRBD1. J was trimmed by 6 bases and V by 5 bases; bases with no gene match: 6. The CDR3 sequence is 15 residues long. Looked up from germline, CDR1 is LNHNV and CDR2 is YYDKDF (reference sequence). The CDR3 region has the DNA TGTGCCACCAGCGGAACGGGACAGGGGGCCGATACGCAGTATTTT. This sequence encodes CATSGTGQGADTQYF.

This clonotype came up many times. CDR3 region: CSANNRLAGGYEQYF. The CDR3 nucleotides read TGCAGTGCCAACAACCGGTTGGCCGGGGGATACGAGCAGTACTTC. The rearrangement joins TRBV20-1 to TRBJ2-7; D is possibly TRBD2 (6 bases). Trimming stripped 6 bases from V and 4 bases from J, with 22 bases between. Germline V lookup: CDR1 DFQATT, CDR2 SNEGSKA (reference sequence). The CDR3 runs 15 residues.

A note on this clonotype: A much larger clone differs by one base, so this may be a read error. The CDR3 loop reads CASRTTAGATYEQYF. For the CDR3, the DNA is TGTGCCAGCAGAACCACCGCGGGGGCAACCTACGAGCAGTACTTC. V and J are TRBV28 and TRBJ2-7, with TRBD2 as a possible D gene (7 bases). The V gene lost 6 bases and the J gene lost 2 bases, with 17 bases spanning the gap. This CDR3 is 15 amino acids long. Germline loops: CDR1 MDHEN, CDR2 SYDVKM.

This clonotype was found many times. The CDR3 DNA follows: TGCGCCAGCAGCTTGGACGGCGGGGGGGTCACAGATACGCAGTATTTT. It yields the protein CASSLDGGGVTDTQYF. This chain joins TRBV5-1 and TRBJ2-3; 9 bases line up with TRBD2. CDR1 is SGHRS, CDR2 YFSETQ, per germline. V dropped 0 bases and J dropped 2; count of bases not matched to a gene: 4. This CDR3 comprises 16 residues.

CDR3 amino acids: CASSFELAGQETQYF. The CDR3 DNA reads TGTGCCAGCAGCTTCGAACTAGCGGGACAAGAGACCCAGTACTTC. The chain links TRBV7-3 to TRBJ2-5; 10 positions agree with TRBD2. J lost 2 bases, V lost 3 bases, and 3 bases had no gene match. The CDR3 runs 15 residues. Germline CDR1 and CDR2: SGHTA and FQGTGA.

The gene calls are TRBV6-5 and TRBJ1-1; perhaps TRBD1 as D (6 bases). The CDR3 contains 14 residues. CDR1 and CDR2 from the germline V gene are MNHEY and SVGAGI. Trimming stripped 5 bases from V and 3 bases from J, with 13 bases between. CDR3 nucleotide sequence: TGTGCCAGCAGTAATCTACAGGGTTACACTGAAGCTTTCTTT. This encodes CASSNLQGYTEAFF.